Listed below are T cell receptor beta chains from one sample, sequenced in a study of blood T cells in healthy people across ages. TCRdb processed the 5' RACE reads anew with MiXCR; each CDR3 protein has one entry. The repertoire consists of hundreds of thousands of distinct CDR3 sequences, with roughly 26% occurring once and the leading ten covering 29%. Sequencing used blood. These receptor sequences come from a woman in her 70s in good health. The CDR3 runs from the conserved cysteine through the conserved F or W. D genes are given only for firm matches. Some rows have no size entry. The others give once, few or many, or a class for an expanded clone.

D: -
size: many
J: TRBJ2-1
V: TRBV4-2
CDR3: CASSSAGGDYNEQFF
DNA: TGTGCCAGCAGTTCCGCCGGTGGGGATTACAATGAGCAGTTCTTC

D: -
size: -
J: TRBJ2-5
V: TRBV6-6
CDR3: CASSLPGGAQETQYF
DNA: TGTGCCAGCAGTTTACCTGGGGGGGCCCAAGAGACCCAGTACTTC

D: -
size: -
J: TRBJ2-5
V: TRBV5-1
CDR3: CASSLSGPETQYF
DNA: TGCGCCAGCAGCTTGTCAGGGCCCGAGACCCAGTACTTC

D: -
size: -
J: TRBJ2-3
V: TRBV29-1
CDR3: CSVEDGRVRGSTDTQYF
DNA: TGCAGCGTTGAAGATGGAAGGGTACGGGGGAGCACAGATACGCAGTATTTT

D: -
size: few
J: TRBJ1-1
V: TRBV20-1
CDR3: CSATGRMQGRTEAFF
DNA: TGCAGTGCCACCGGGAGGATGCAGGGTAGGACTGAAGCTTTCTTT

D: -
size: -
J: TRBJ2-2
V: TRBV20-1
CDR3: CSASSHPYTGELFF
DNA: TGCAGTGCTAGTAGCCACCCTTACACCGGGGAGCTGTTTTTT

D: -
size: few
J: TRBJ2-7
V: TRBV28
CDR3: CATTPHSYEQYF
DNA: TGTGCCACAACTCCACACTCCTACGAGCAGTACTTC

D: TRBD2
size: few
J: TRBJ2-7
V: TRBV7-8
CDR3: CASSLGGSGRTGSYEQYF
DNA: TGTGCCAGCAGCTTAGGCGGTAGCGGGAGAACGGGGTCGTACGAGCAGTACTTC

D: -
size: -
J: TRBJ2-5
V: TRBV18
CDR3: CASSPGAATSFDDQYF
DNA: TGTGCCAGCTCACCAGGGGCGGCCACCTCGTTTGATGACCAGTACTTC

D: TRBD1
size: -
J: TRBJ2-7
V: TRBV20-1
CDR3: CSASAPGQGTSYEQYF
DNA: TGCAGTGCTAGTGCACCGGGACAGGGGACCTCCTACGAGCAGTACTTC

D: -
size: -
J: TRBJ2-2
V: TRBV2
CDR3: CASSEVRGDHGELFF
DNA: TGTGCCAGCAGTGAGGTTCGGGGTGATCACGGGGAGCTGTTTTTT

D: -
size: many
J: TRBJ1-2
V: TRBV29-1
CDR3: CSVEDGHFPSDGYTF
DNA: TGCAGCGTTGAAGATGGACATTTCCCCTCTGATGGCTACACCTTC

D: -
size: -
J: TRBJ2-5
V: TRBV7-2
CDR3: CASRSGTSRETQYF
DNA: TGTGCCAGCAGGTCCGGGACGTCCAGAGAGACCCAGTACTTC

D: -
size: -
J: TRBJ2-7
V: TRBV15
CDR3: CATSSWGTPTYEQYF
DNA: TGTGCCACCAGCAGTTGGGGGACTCCCACCTACGAGCAGTACTTC

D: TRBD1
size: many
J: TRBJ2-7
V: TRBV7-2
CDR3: CASSLTGLHTYEQYF
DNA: TGTGCCAGCAGCCTGACAGGGCTCCATACCTACGAGCAGTACTTC

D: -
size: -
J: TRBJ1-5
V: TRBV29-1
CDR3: CSAATNSNQPQHF
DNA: TGCAGCGCTGCAACAAATAGCAATCAGCCCCAGCATTTT

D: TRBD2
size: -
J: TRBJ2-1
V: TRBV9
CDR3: CASSVESGSTHYNEQFF
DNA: TGTGCCAGCAGCGTAGAGAGCGGGAGCACGCACTACAATGAGCAGTTCTTC

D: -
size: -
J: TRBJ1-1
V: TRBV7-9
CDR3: CASSSRGGTTYTEAFF
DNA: TGTGCCAGCAGCTCACGCGGAGGGACAACGTACACTGAAGCTTTCTTT

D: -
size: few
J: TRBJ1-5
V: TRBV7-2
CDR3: CASSPGAGDGQPQHF
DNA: TGTGCCAGCAGTCCTGGTGCAGGGGATGGTCAGCCCCAGCATTTT

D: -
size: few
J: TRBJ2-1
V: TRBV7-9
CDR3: CATGVTPSSYNEQFF
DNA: TGTGCCACGGGGGTGACGCCGAGCTCCTACAATGAGCAGTTCTTC

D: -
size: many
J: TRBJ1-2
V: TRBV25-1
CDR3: CATRQYGYTF
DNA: TGTGCCACACGACAGTATGGCTACACCTTC

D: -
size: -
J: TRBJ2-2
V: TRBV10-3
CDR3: CATRGTLGTGELFF
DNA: TGTGCCACCCGCGGGACACTCGGCACCGGGGAGCTGTTTTTT

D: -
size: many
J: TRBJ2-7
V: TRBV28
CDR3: CASSFPLSGYTYEQYF
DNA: TGTGCCAGCAGTTTTCCCCTTAGCGGTTATACCTACGAGCAGTACTTC

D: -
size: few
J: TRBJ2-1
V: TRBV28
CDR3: CASSSSGTSFVSYNEQFF
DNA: TGTGCCAGCAGCTCTTCCGGGACTTCCTTTGTCTCCTACAATGAGCAGTTCTTC

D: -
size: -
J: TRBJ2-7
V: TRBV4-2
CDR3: CASSQVSREDEQYF
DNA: TGTGCCAGCAGCCAAGTATCTCGAGAGGACGAGCAGTACTTC

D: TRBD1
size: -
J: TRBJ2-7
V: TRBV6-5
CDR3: CASSYRQGTYEQYF
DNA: TGTGCCAGCAGTTACAGACAGGGGACCTACGAGCAGTACTTC

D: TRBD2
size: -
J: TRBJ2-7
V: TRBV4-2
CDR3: CASSQEASGTYEQYF
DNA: TGTGCCAGCAGCCAAGAGGCTAGCGGGACCTACGAGCAGTACTTC

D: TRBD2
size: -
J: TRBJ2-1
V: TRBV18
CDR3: CASSQGLAEVGEQFF
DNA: TGTGCCAGCTCACAGGGACTAGCGGAAGTGGGTGAGCAGTTCTTC

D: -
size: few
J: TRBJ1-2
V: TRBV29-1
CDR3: CSVDATKGYTF
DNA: TGCAGCGTTGATGCTACCAAGGGCTACACCTTC

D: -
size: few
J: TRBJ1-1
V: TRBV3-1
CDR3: CASSPPSGKAFF
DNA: TGTGCCAGCAGCCCCCCCAGCGGCAAAGCTTTCTTT

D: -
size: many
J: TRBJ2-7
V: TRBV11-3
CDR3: CASSLDGYEQYF
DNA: TGTGCCAGCAGCTTAGACGGTTACGAGCAGTACTTC

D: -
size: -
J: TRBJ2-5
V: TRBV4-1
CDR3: CASSQDIYQETQYF
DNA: TGCGCCAGCAGCCAGGACATCTACCAAGAGACCCAGTACTTC

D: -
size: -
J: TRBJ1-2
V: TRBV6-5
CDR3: CASSYWRPTGSSYGYTF
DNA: TGTGCCAGCAGTTACTGGAGGCCCACAGGAAGTTCCTATGGCTACACCTTC

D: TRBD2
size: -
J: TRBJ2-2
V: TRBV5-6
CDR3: CASSPWTSGDTGELFF
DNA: TGTGCCAGCAGCCCCTGGACTAGCGGAGACACCGGGGAGCTGTTTTTT

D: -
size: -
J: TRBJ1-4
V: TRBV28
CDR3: CASSLRGVTNEKLFF
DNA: TGTGCCAGCAGTTTACGGGGTGTAACTAATGAAAAACTGTTTTTT

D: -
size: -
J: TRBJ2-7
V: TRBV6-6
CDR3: CASSPEWANYEQYF
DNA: TGTGCCAGCAGCCCTGAGTGGGCCAACTACGAGCAGTACTTC

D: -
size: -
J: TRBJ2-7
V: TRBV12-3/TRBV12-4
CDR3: CASSLAPSGVQYF
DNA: TGTGCCAGCAGTTTAGCACCCTCGGGGGTGCAGTACTTC

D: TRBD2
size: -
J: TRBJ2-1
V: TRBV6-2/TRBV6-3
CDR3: CASSALLLAGGPNEQFF
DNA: TGTGCCAGCAGTGCCCTCCTCCTAGCGGGAGGGCCCAATGAGCAGTTCTTC

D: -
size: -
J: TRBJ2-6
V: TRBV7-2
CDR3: CASSFQPSGANVLTF
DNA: TGTGCCAGCAGCTTCCAGCCCTCTGGGGCCAACGTCCTGACTTTC

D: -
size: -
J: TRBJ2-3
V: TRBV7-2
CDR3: CASSLDGRPTDTQYF
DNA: TGTGCCAGCAGCTTAGATGGGAGGCCCACAGATACGCAGTATTTT

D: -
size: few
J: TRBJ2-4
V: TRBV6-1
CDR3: CASSEWGILGDIQYF
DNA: TGTGCCAGCAGTGAATGGGGCATCTTGGGCGACATCCAGTACTTC

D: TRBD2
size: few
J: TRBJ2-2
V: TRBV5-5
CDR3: CASSLRPPGLAGDWTGELFF
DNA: TGTGCCAGCAGCTTGCGCCCCCCGGGACTAGCGGGAGATTGGACCGGGGAGCTGTTTTTT

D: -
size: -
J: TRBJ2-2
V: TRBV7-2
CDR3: CASSLGTVTGELFF
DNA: TGTGCCAGCAGCTTAGGGACGGTCACCGGGGAGCTGTTTTTT

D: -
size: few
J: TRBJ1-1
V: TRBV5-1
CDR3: CASSLGTSANTEAFF
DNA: TGCGCCAGCAGCTTGGGCACATCGGCGAACACTGAAGCTTTCTTT

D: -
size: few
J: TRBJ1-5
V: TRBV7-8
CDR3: CASSLQPGWDRPQHF
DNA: TGTGCCAGCAGCTTACAACCGGGATGGGACCGGCCCCAGCATTTT

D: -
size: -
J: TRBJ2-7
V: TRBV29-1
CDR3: CSVEDAVEQYF
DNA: TGCAGCGTTGAAGATGCCGTGGAGCAGTACTTC

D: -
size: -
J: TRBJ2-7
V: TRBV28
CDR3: CASQGGSSYEQYF
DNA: TGTGCCAGCCAAGGGGGTTCGTCCTACGAGCAGTACTTC

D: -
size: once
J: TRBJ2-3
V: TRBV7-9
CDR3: CASSHTDYPDTQYF
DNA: TGTGCCAGCAGCCACACCGACTACCCTGATACGCAGTATTTT

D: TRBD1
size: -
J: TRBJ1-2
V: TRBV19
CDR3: CASSTTGYGYTF
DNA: TGTGCCAGTAGTACGACAGGGTACGGCTACACCTTC

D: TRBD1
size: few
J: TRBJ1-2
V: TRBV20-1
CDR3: CSARRGGTGINYGYTF
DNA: TGCAGTGCCAGAAGGGGCGGGACAGGGATCAACTATGGCTACACCTTC

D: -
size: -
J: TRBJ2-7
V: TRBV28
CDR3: CASSSRGSPQGEQYF
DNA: TGTGCCAGCAGTAGCCGGGGTTCACCCCAGGGGGAGCAGTACTTC

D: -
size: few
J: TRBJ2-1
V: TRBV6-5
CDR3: CASSYGQGYYNEQFF
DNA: TGTGCCAGCAGTTACGGGCAGGGCTACTACAATGAGCAGTTCTTC

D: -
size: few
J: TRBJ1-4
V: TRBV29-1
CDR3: CSVRSPQGPNEKLFF
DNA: TGCAGCGTGAGATCACCACAGGGACCTAATGAAAAACTGTTTTTT

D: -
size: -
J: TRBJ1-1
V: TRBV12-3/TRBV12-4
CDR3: CASSFQENTEAFF
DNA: TGTGCCAGCAGTTTCCAGGAGAACACTGAAGCTTTCTTT

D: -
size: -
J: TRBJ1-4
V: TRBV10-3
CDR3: CAISDKEYGEKLFF
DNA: TGTGCCATCAGTGACAAGGAGTACGGCGAAAAACTGTTTTTT

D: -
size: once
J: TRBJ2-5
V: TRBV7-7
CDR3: CASSLGRTVRGETQYF
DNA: TGTGCCAGCAGCTTGGGTAGGACAGTTCGGGGGGAGACCCAGTACTTC

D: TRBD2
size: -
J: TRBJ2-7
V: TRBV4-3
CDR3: CASSQDLAGGPYEQYF
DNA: TGCGCCAGCAGCCAAGATTTAGCGGGAGGTCCTTACGAGCAGTACTTC